This is a list of T cell receptor beta chains from one sample in a study of blood T cell repertoires in COVID-19. Generated by immunoSEQ multiplex PCR, the TCRdb table keeps only in-frame clones and is missing some. Here the sample spans about 160,000 clones, more than 75% being singletons. Sequenced sample: PBMCs or T cells enriched from blood (not recorded which). Receptors were obtained from a woman between 45 and 60 years old who had recovered from COVID-19. Each CDR3 is given with its conserved first and last residue. Fields, in order: J gene, clone size, V gene, D gene, CDR3 DNA, CDR3 protein. The D gene is left open where the match is weak. Clone size is given for some rows only: seen once, a few or many times, or a class if the clone is expanded.

TRBJ1-4 | - | TRBV30 | - | TGTGCCTGGAGTGTACAAGGGGGAGCCCGGTCTGAAAAACTGTTTTTT | CAWSVQGGARSEKLFF
TRBJ1-4 | - | TRBV4-3 | - | TGCGCCAGCAGCCAAGAGAGGAGTTCGGGAAAACTGTTTTTT | CASSQERSSGKLFF
TRBJ1-1 | - | TRBV29-1 | - | TGCAGCGTTATGTCGACAGTTCTCCCCGCTGAAGCTTTCTTT | CSVMSTVLPAEAFF
TRBJ2-7 | once | TRBV29-1 | TRBD1 | TGCAGCGCTGGGACAGCCCCTACCTACGAGCAGTACTTC | CSAGTAPTYEQYF
TRBJ1-1 | - | TRBV6-5 | - | TGTGCCAGCAGCCGCGGACAGAACACTGAAGCTTTCTTT | CASSRGQNTEAFF
TRBJ1-6 | - | TRBV30 | - | TGTGCCTGGAGTGTGGACACCAGAAATTCACCCCTCCACTTT | CAWSVDTRNSPLHF
TRBJ2-7 | - | TRBV15 | - | TGTGCCACCAGCAGAGATCGCTTGCGGCCCCCGGGACATTCCCCCTACGAGCAGTACTTC | CATSRDRLRPPGHSPYEQYF
TRBJ1-1 | - | TRBV2 | - | TGTGCCAGCAGCGAACACATGAACACTGAAGCTTTCTTT | CASSEHMNTEAFF
TRBJ2-2 | - | TRBV6-5 | TRBD1 | TGTGCCAGCAGCTGGGGACAGGCGGACACCGGGGAGCTGTTTTTT | CASSWGQADTGELFF
TRBJ2-7 | - | TRBV30 | - | TGTGCCTGGAACTTAGGAGGGGGCGCATCGCCGTACTACGAGCAGTACTTC | CAWNLGGGASPYYEQYF
TRBJ1-1 | - | TRBV3-1/TRBV3-2 | - | TGTGCCAGCAGCCAGGGATTACAGGGTCGAACTGAAGCTTTCTTT | CASSQGLQGRTEAFF
TRBJ1-1 | - | TRBV6-5 | - | TGTGCCAGCAGCCTAAAACAGACCCACACTGAAGCTTTCTTT | CASSLKQTHTEAFF
TRBJ1-2 | - | TRBV10-3 | - | TGTGCCATCAGTGACGTGATCCTCTACGGCTACACCTTC | CAISDVILYGYTF
TRBJ1-1 | - | TRBV19 | - | TGTGCCAGTAGTATCCGGCTGGCGGGGCCTGAAGCTTTCTTT | CASSIRLAGPEAFF
TRBJ2-7 | - | TRBV23-1 | TRBD2 | TGCGCCAGCCGGCTAGCGGGGTATGGGGGAAGGAGGTTGAACGAGCAGTACTTC | CASRLAGYGGRRLNEQYF